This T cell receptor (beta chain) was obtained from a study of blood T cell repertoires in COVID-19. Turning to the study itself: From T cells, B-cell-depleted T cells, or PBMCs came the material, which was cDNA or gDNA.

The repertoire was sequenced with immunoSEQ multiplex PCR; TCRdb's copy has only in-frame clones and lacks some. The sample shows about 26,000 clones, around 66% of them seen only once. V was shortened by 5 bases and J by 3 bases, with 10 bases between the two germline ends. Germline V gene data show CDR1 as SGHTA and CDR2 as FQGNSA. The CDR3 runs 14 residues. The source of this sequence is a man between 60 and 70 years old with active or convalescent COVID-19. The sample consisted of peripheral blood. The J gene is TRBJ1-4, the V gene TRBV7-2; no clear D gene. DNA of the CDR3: TGTGCCAGCAGCCATAGATTACCTAATGAAAAACTGTTTTTT. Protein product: CASSHRLPNEKLFF.